A single sample gave rise to the 17 T cell receptor beta chains below, sequenced in a study of blood T cell repertoires in COVID-19. Method: immunoSEQ multiplex PCR; TCRdb's copy keeps in-frame clones and lacks some. The sample carries tens of thousands of clones, around 76% recorded once. The sequencing sample was made of peripheral blood. The origin of the receptors is an elderly woman with active or convalescent COVID-19.

The rearrangement joins TRBV5-1 to TRBJ2-3, with TRBD2 matching over 11 bases. Losses at the gene ends were 3 bases for V and 4 bases for J; bases not matched to a gene: 7. The CDR3 runs 16 residues. Per germline, CDR1 SGHRS and CDR2 YFSETQ. This CDR3 is CASSSTSGGGSDTQYF. CDR3 nucleotides: TGCGCCAGCAGCTCAACTAGCGGGGGTGGGTCAGATACGCAGTATTTT.

The chain has TRBV5-4 and TRBJ2-1; 8 bases agree with TRBD1. The CDR3 loop spans 16 amino acids. Trimming removed 4 bases from V and 9 bases from J; junction bases left unmatched: 15. Germline CDR1 and CDR2: SGHNT and YYREEE (reference sequence). In DNA form, the CDR3 reads TGTGCCAGCAGCCCCGGGCGGCAGGGGGCCTCCATTGAGCAGTTCTTC. Translated, it gives CASSPGRQGASIEQFF.

The chain combines TRBV21-1 with TRBJ2-3; no check of the table's D call, TRBD2, against the DNA was made. TRBV21-1 constitutes a pseudogene. CDR3 length equals 15 residues. CDR3 sequence: CASSKALRAQDTQYF. DNA for the CDR3: TGTGCCAGCAGCAAAGCGTTGAGGGCCCAGGATACGCAGTATTTT.

The chain carries TRBV2 and TRBJ1-1; a possible D gene is TRBD1 (5 bases). V shed 4 bases and J shed 11 bases, with 17 bases lying between them. CDR1 and CDR2 (germline): SNHLY, FYNNEI. This CDR3 comprises 13 residues. The DNA for the CDR3 is TGTGCCAGCAGTGGCCCCCGGGGGTTATCGGCTTTCTTT. Residues: CASSGPRGLSAFF.

This chain's CDR3 is CASSYSPSGGYNEQFF. CDR3 DNA: TGTGCCAGCAGTTACTCGCCTAGCGGGGGGTACAATGAGCAGTTCTTC. The V and J genes are TRBV6-5 and TRBJ2-1, with TRBD2 identical over 11 bases. Unmatched junction bases numbered 2, after V lost 0 bases and J lost 4 bases. Germline lookup yields CDR1 MNHEY and CDR2 SVGAGI. The CDR3 consists of 16 residues.

The chain joins TRBV11-2 to TRBJ1-1; possible D gene TRBD1, 5 bases. Deletions cut 5 bases from V and 5 bases from J, with 15 bases between. This CDR3 comprises 14 residues. CDR1 and CDR2 (germline): SGHAT, FQNNGV. The chain's CDR3 is CASSEVPGSTEAFF. The CDR3 nucleotides are TGTGCCAGCAGCGAAGTACCAGGGTCTACTGAAGCTTTCTTT.

This chain joins TRBV19 and TRBJ2-7, with 8 positions matching TRBD1. Looked up from germline, CDR1 is LNHDA and CDR2 is SQIVND (reference sequence). The CDR3 has 17 amino acids. V lost 4 bases to trimming and J lost 2 bases; unmatched junction nucleotides: 13. The CDR3 reads CASSTGGPGQVTYEQYF. In DNA, the CDR3 is TGTGCCAGTAGTACAGGGGGACCGGGACAGGTCACCTACGAGCAGTACTTC.

The genes are TRBV11-2 and TRBJ2-5; 8 bases are a match to TRBD1. Germline V CDR1 and CDR2: SGHAT, FQNNGV. V lost 3 bases to trimming and J lost 4 bases; unmatched junction nucleotides: 13. CDR3 length: 17 amino acids. This CDR3 is CASSFEQGVILGETQYF. The CDR3 DNA reads TGTGCCAGCAGCTTCGAACAGGGGGTGATTTTAGGAGAGACCCAGTACTTC.

The chain uses TRBV5-8 and TRBJ1-6; 7 nucleotides match TRBD1. CDR1 is SGHTS and CDR2 is YDEGEE in the germline V gene. The CDR3 consists of 15 residues. The junction had 7 bases not matched to a gene; V was cut back by 3 bases and J by 7 bases. This CDR3 reads CASSYAGTANSPLHF. The CDR3 nucleotides are TGTGCCAGCAGCTACGCCGGGACAGCCAATTCACCCCTCCACTTT. Looking up the rest from reference TRBV5-8 and TRBJ1-6 gives the full variable domain: EAGVTQSPTHLIKTRGQQATLRCSPISGHTSVYWYQQALGLGLQFLLWYDEGEERNRGNFPPRFSGRQFPNYSSELNVNALELEDSALYLCASSYAGTANSPLHFGNGTRLTVT.

The chain carries TRBV20-1 and TRBJ1-1, with TRBD1 as a possible D gene (6 bases). CDR3 length: 12 amino acids. Germline V gene lookup returns CDR1 DFQATT and CDR2 SNEGSKA (reference sequence). Trimming stripped 3 bases from V and 5 bases from J, with 10 bases between. The CDR3 loop is CSASRQVTEAFF. The CDR3 nucleotides read TGCAGTGCTAGTAGACAGGTTACTGAAGCTTTCTTT.

This clone was seen more than once but under ten times. The CDR3 sequence: CASSIPSSTGAGYTF. CDR3 coding DNA: TGTGCCAGTAGTATTCCCTCATCGACAGGGGCTGGCTACACCTTC. The chain uses TRBV19 and TRBJ1-2; 8 nucleotides match TRBD1. The germline V gene has CDR1 LNHDA and CDR2 SQIVND (reference sequence). The CDR3 sequence is 15 residues long. J was trimmed by 7 bases and V by 3 bases; bases with no gene match: 10.

The rearrangement links TRBV7-8 to TRBJ2-7; D not resolved. From germline, CDR1 is SGHVS and CDR2 FQNEAQ. V was pared by 0 bases and J by 0 bases, with 12 bases between. The CDR3 consists of 16 residues. The CDR3 nucleotides are TGTGCCAGCAGCTTAGCGGCAGCGAGTTCCTCCTACGAGCAGTACTTC. The encoded protein is CASSLAAASSSYEQYF.

The chain is built from TRBV9 and TRBJ1-1; no definite D call. The CDR3 contains 14 residues. The V gene lost 4 bases and the J gene lost 1 base, with 11 bases spanning the gap. Germline CDR1 SGDLS, CDR2 YYNGEE. The CDR3 is CASSQTVQNTEAFF. In DNA, the CDR3 is TGTGCCAGCAGCCAAACGGTTCAGAACACTGAAGCTTTCTTT.

The V gene is TRBV11-2, the J gene TRBJ1-1; 7 bases align to TRBD1. The junction had 5 bases not matched to a gene; V was cut back by 0 bases and J by 4 bases. In germline, CDR1 is SGHAT, CDR2 FQNNGV. The CDR3 is made up of 15 amino acids. CDR3 nucleotide sequence: TGTGCCAGCAGCTTAGAAAGGGGGCTGGTCACTGAAGCTTTCTTT. Amino acid sequence: CASSLERGLVTEAFF.

J is TRBJ1-2 and V is TRBV3-1 (or the pseudogene TRBV3-2); 8 positions match TRBD1. Trimming cost V 3 bases and J 8 bases; bases outside gene matches: 8. Germline V gene lookup returns CDR1 LGHDT and CDR2 YNNKEL (reference sequence). The CDR3 runs to 14 residues. CDR3 protein: CASSHLDRADGYTF. CDR3 in DNA: TGTGCCAGCAGCCACCTGGACAGGGCCGACGGCTACACCTTC.

The gene calls are TRBV23-1 and TRBJ2-5; TRBD2 agrees at 10 bases. TRBV23-1 is placed among ORFs of uncertain function. V lost 4 bases to trimming and J lost 3 bases; unmatched junction nucleotides: 2. CDR3 size: 14 residues. This CDR3 is CASSPSGGKETQYF. In DNA form, the CDR3 reads TGCGCCAGCAGTCCTAGCGGGGGTAAAGAGACCCAGTACTTC.

This chain joins TRBV27 and TRBJ2-7, with 11 bases aligning to TRBD2. Germline V gene data show CDR1 as MNHEY and CDR2 as SMNVEV (reference sequence). The ends lost 5 bases at V and 3 bases at J; junction bases unmatched: 6. CDR3 size: 15 residues. The CDR3 DNA is TGTGCCAGCAGTCCGACTAGCGGGGTTTACTACGAGCAGTACTTC. The encoded protein is CASSPTSGVYYEQYF.